These 9 T cell receptor beta chains share one sample of origin, sequenced in a study of cytomegalovirus exposure and HLA in healthy donors. The primer mix had 60 Vbeta and 13 Jbeta primers. The repertoire was sequenced with immunoSEQ multiplex PCR; TCRdb's copy has only in-frame clones and lacks some. The sample carries about 170,000 clones, about 88% recorded once. Specimen: PBMCs. Receptors originate from a man under 40 in good health and CMV-seropositive.

The chain uses TRBV15 and TRBJ2-5; TRBD1 might be the D (6 bases). Germline values: CDR1 LNHNV, CDR2 YYDKDF (reference sequence). The V gene lost 8 bases and the J gene lost 0 bases, with 10 bases spanning the gap. This CDR3 has 13 residues. The CDR3 DNA follows: TGTGCCACCGATCGACAGGACCAAGAGACCCAGTACTTC. Amino acid sequence: CATDRQDQETQYF.

The chain employs TRBV18 and TRBJ1-2, with D uncertain. With 2 bases removed from V and 4 bases from J, the gap between germline ends came to 11 bases. The CDR3 runs 14 residues. Germline values: CDR1 KGHSH, CDR2 LQKENI. The CDR3 loop reads CASSPGKGVYGYTF. The CDR3, as DNA: TGTGCCAGCTCACCAGGAAAGGGAGTCTATGGCTACACCTTC.

The rearrangement links TRBV4-3 to TRBJ1-4; D remains ambiguous. This CDR3 spans 15 amino acids. Germline assignment: CDR1 LGHNA and CDR2 YSLEER. V shed 0 bases and J shed 2 bases, with 7 bases lying between them. CDR3 in amino acids: CASSQDRGTNEKLFF. CDR3 DNA sequence: TGCGCCAGCAGCCAAGATCGAGGGACTAATGAAAAACTGTTTTTT.

The V and J genes are TRBV7-8 and TRBJ1-1; D may be TRBD1 (6 bases). The CDR3 is made up of 13 amino acids. Trimming left V 6 bases short and J 4 bases short, with 12 bases between. Germline CDR1 SGHVS, CDR2 FQNEAQ. The CDR3 DNA sequence: TGTGCCAGCAGATACAGGGATTCCACTGAAGCTTTCTTT. It codes for CASRYRDSTEAFF.

The rearrangement links TRBV7-2 to TRBJ2-2; D gene uncertain. V was cut by 5 bases and J by 1 base, with 8 bases left in between. The CDR3 is made up of 14 amino acids. Looked up from germline, CDR1 is SGHTA and CDR2 is FQGNSA. Written as DNA, the CDR3 is TGTGCCAGCAGCCACTCTATGAACACCGGGGAGCTGTTTTTT. Protein: CASSHSMNTGELFF.

The genes are TRBV18 and TRBJ2-3, with 7 bases that match TRBD1. With V trimmed by 4 bases and J by 0 bases, 7 bases remained unmatched. Germline V gene lookup returns CDR1 KGHSH and CDR2 LQKENI. The CDR3 runs to 16 residues. CDR3 amino acids: CASSLSPTGSTDTQYF. For the CDR3, the DNA is TGTGCCAGCTCACTTTCCCCGACAGGGAGCACAGATACGCAGTATTTT.

The genes are TRBV4-3 and TRBJ2-7, with 8 bases that match TRBD1. The V segment lost 0 bases and the J segment 3 bases; nucleotides outside the gene matches: 4. CDR1 is LGHNA, CDR2 YSLEER, per germline. The CDR3 runs to 15 residues. The CDR3 DNA sequence: TGCGCCAGCAGCCAAGACCACAGGGGGAACTACGAGCAGTACTTC. Protein sequence: CASSQDHRGNYEQYF.

This rearrangement joins TRBV6-5 to TRBJ2-2; D unclear. The CDR3 is made up of 13 amino acids. V shed 4 bases and J shed 6 bases, with 9 bases lying between them. The V gene's germline CDR1 is MNHEY and CDR2 SVGAGI. CDR3 bases: TGTGCCAGCAGTTCTAACAGTGCCGGGGAGCTGTTTTTT. It encodes CASSSNSAGELFF.

The chain employs TRBV18 and TRBJ1-1; TRBD1 matches 7 bases. The J segment lost 5 bases and the V segment lost 2 bases, leaving 2 bases of the junction unmatched. Germline CDR1 KGHSH, CDR2 LQKENI. The CDR3 sequence is 13 residues long. Here the CDR3 DNA reads TGTGCCAGCTCACCAGACAGGGATACTGAAGCTTTCTTT. It encodes CASSPDRDTEAFF.